The rows below give T cell receptor beta chains drawn from one sample of a study of tumor-infiltrating lymphocytes in primary liver carcinoma. MiXCR, applied by TCRdb to the multiplex PCR reads, yields one record per CDR3 protein. The sample lists 75,000 or so distinct CDR3 sequences; about 70% were seen once. Sequencing was done on a sample of liver tumor tissue from sampling region 4. The receptors shown here come from a man aged 35-49 years with primary liver carcinoma and hepatitis B virus infection. Each CDR3 is given with its conserved first and last residue. A D gene is named only where the DNA matches it firmly. Clone size, where shown, is once, few, many, or a class for clones that have expanded.

j_call	v_call	d_call	clone_size	cdr3_aa	cdr3_nt
TRBJ2-1	TRBV4-2	TRBD2	medium-sized	CASSLFLAGDGSYNEQFF	TGTGCCAGCAGCTTGTTTCTAGCGGGAGACGGTTCCTACAATGAGCAGTTCTTC
TRBJ2-4	TRBV5-1	.	many	CASSPGRAKNIQYF	TGCGCCAGCTCCCCCGGAAGAGCCAAAAACATTCAGTACTTC
TRBJ2-7	TRBV6-1	.	.	CASSVMAHRGDEQCF	TGTGCCAGCAGTGTAATGGCACACCGGGGTGATGAGCAGTGCTTC
TRBJ1-2	TRBV7-9	.	.	CASSLTWSDYGYTF	TGTGCCAGCAGCCTGACATGGAGCGACTATGGCTACACCTTC
TRBJ2-3	TRBV6-5	TRBD2	many	CASSYGTSDTDTQYF	TGTGCCAGCAGTTACGGGACTAGCGACACAGATACGCAGTATTTT
TRBJ1-5	TRBV4-2	.	many	CASSHNSDSNQPQHF	TGTGCCAGCAGCCACAACAGTGATAGCAATCAGCCCCAGCATTTT
TRBJ2-1	TRBV6-6	.	.	CASSSGYSHNEQFF	TGTGCCAGCAGTAGCGGCTACTCCCACAATGAGCAGTTCTTC
TRBJ2-3	TRBV4-1	.	.	CASSPRGTDTLYF	TGCGCCAGCAGCCCGCGGGGCACAGATACACTGTATTTT
TRBJ2-1	TRBV28	TRBD2	.	CASSYRGRAGNEQFF	TGTGCCAGCAGTTATCGAGGGAGGGCTGGGAATGAGCAGTTCTTC
TRBJ1-1	TRBV6-6	.	.	CASSIMGRNPMNTEALF	TGTGCCAGCAGTATCATGGGGAGAAATCCCATGAACACTGAAGCTTTATTT
TRBJ2-1	TRBV6-1	.	.	CASTEWQAANEQFF	TGTGCCAGCACTGAATGGCAGGCGGCGAATGAGCAGTTCTTC
TRBJ1-2	TRBV28	.	.	CASSPISDYGYIF	TGTGCCAGCAGTCCCATATCGGACTATGGCTACATCTTC
TRBJ2-1	TRBV28	TRBD2	few	CASSLPLAGGNYEQFF	TGTGCCAGCAGTTTACCACTAGCGGGAGGAAATTATGAGCAGTTCTTC
TRBJ1-1	TRBV6-5	.	.	CASSYRENIEAFF	TGTGCCAGCAGTTACCGTGAGAACATTGAAGCTTTCTTT
TRBJ1-5	TRBV28	.	few	CASSFGMGGMDQPQHF	TGTGCCAGCAGTTTCGGTATGGGGGGCATGGATCAGCCCCAGCATTTT
TRBJ2-7	TRBV5-5	.	.	CASSQGLRSYEQYF	TGTGCCAGCAGTCAGGGTTTACGCAGCTACGAGCAATACTTC
TRBJ2-2	TRBV11-2	TRBD1	.	CVSGFDRDRVGTGELLF	TGTGTCAGCGGCTTTGATCGGGACAGGGTCGGCACCGGGGAGCTGCTATTT
TRBJ2-1	TRBV5-1	.	.	CASSSGVSSYNEQFF	TGCGCCAGCAGCTCCGGTGTGAGCTCCTACAATGAACAGTTCTTC